This T cell receptor beta chain was recorded in a study of control samples from healthy donors and cancer patients. Germline V gene data show CDR1 as MNHEY and CDR2 as SMNVEV (reference sequence). The CDR3 consists of 13 residues. V was pared by 5 bases and J by 5 bases, with 10 bases between. This table comes from immunoSEQ multiplex PCR, and its TCRdb copy is limited to in-frame clones, with some not included. There are about 190,000 clones in the sample; about nine tenths occur only once, and about 1.7% lies in the top ten. The gene calls are TRBV27 and TRBJ1-3; D call uncertain. Sequenced material: blood. This clonotype was obtained from a man between 25 and 39 years old in good health. The CDR3 protein is CASSNGPRNTIYF. The CDR3 coding sequence is TGTGCCAGCAGTAACGGACCAAGAAACACCATATATTTT.